Here is one T cell receptor (beta chain) with its context. Its antigen is as yet unknown. CDR3 size: 14 residues. V lost 2 bases, J lost 10 bases, and 15 bases lay in between. The germline V gene has CDR1 ENHRY and CDR2 SYGVKD. The data derive from a study of identical twins. TCRdb re-derived calls from the 5' RACE reads in MiXCR, one entry per CDR3 protein. The profile covers more than 1.5 million distinct CDR3 sequences, with under 35% appearing a single time and about 0.3% taken by the ten largest. Study-wide results and limits: Compared with unrelated sharing, twin-shared out-of-frame alpha sequences had more low-probability sequences.

The sample consisted of cord blood. V usage is TRBV10-3 and J usage is TRBJ2-1; TRBD2 might be the D (5 bases). This sequence originates from a newborn girl in good health. CDR3 region: CAISEPGSTYEQFF. The CDR3 nucleotides read TGTGCCATCAGTGAGCCGGGGTCTACCTACGAGCAGTTCTTC.